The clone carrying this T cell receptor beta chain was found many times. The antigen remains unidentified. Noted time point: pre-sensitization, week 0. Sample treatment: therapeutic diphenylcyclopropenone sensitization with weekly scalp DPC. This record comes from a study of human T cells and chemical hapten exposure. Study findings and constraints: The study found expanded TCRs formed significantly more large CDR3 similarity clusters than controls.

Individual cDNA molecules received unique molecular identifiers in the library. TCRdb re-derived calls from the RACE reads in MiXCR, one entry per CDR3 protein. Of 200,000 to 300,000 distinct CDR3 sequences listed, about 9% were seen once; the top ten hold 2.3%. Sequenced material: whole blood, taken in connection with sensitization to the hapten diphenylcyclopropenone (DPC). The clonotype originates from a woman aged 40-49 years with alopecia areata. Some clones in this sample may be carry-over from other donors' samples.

The CDR3 DNA reads TGCGCCAGCAGCCAAGATCAGTATTCCGTTTTTTCACCCCTCCACTTT. Protein sequence: CASSQDQYSVFSPLHF. The V call is TRBV4-3, the J call TRBJ1-6, with D hard to call. The CDR3 is 16 residues long. With 0 bases removed from V and 9 bases from J, the gap between germline ends came to 15 bases. Germline V lookup: CDR1 LGHNA, CDR2 YSLEER.